This T cell receptor beta chain was sequenced during a study of blood T cell repertoires in COVID-19. Study details: Material from acute and convalescent COVID-19 was sourced from the United States, Italy and Spain.

Generated by immunoSEQ multiplex PCR, the TCRdb table keeps only in-frame clones and is missing some. The sample holds about 350,000 clones, approximately 91% seen once. CDR3 length equals 15 residues. Germline loops: CDR1 SGHNT, CDR2 YYREEE (reference sequence). V dropped 7 bases and J dropped 3 bases, with 19 bases sitting between them. The TCR sequence derives from a woman aged 25 to 39 who had been exposed to COVID-19. What was sequenced was PBMCs or T cells enriched from blood (not recorded which). V usage is TRBV5-4 and J usage is TRBJ2-5, with D perhaps matching TRBD2 (6 bases). This CDR3 is CASRPSPGEEETQYF. Here the CDR3 DNA reads TGTGCCAGCCGGCCAAGTCCGGGAGAAGAAGAGACCCAGTACTTC.